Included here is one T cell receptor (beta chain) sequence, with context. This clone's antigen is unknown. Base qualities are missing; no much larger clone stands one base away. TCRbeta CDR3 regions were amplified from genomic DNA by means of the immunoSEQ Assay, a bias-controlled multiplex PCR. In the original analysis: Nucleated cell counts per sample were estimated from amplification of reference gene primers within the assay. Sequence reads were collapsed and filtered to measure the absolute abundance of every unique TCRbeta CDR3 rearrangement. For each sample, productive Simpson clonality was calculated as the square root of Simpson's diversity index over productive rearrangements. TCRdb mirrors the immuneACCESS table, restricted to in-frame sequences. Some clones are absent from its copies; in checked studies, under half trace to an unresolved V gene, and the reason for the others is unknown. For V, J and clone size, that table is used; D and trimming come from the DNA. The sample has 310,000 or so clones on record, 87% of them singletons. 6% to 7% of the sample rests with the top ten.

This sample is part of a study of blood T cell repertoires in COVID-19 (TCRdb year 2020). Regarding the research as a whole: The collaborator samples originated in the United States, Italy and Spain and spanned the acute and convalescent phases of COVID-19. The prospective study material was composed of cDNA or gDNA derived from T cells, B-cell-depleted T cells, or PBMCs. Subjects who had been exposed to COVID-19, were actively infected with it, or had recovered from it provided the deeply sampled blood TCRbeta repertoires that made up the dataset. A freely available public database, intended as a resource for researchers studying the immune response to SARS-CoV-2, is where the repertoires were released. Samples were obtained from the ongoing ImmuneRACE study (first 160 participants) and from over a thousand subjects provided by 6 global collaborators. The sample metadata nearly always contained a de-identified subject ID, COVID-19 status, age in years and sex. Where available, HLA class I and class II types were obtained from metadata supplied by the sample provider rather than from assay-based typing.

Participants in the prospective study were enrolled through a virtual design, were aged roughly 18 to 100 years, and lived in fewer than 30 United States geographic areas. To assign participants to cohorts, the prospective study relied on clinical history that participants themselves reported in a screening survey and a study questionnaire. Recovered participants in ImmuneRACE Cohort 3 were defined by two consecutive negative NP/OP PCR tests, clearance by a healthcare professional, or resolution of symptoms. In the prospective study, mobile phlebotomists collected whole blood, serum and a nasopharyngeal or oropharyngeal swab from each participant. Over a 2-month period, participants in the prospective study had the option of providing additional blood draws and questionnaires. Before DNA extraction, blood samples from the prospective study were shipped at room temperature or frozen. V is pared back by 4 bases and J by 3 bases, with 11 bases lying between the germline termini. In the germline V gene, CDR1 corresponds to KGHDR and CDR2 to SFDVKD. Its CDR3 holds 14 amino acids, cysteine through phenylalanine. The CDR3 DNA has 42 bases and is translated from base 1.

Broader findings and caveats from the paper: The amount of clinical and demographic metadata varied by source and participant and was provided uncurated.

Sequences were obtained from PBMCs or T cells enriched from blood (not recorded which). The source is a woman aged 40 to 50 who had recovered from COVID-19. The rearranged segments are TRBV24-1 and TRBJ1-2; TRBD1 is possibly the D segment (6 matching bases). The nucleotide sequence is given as TGTGCCACCAGTGACCTGGGACAAGACTATGGCTACACCTTC. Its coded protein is CATSDLGQDYGYTF.